At least ten counts were recorded for the clone carrying this T cell receptor (beta chain). Primers: 60 V beta forward and 13 J beta reverse. The protocol was immunoSEQ multiplex PCR, while the TCRdb copy is restricted to in-frame clones and leaves out a portion. The sample holds tens of thousands of clones, around 87% seen once. Time point noted: after dendritic cell vaccination, including at tumor progression/relapse. Fresh-frozen tumor tissue and more than two years of survival data were available for all. The ends were cut back, 7 bases at V and 14 bases at J, with 18 bases in the middle. The germline V gene has CDR1 MNHNS and CDR2 SASEGT. CDR3 length equals 13 residues. The sample is drawn from a study of glioma-infiltrating T cells after dendritic cell vaccination. At the level of the study: Dendritic cell vaccination trial patients had either newly diagnosed or recurrent glioblastoma. At biweekly intervals, patients got three intradermal dendritic cell vaccine injections.

The starting material was blood, obtained after dendritic cell vaccination. The V call is TRBV6-1, the J call TRBJ1-6; maybe TRBD1 (6 bases). This TCR was sampled from a human donor with glioblastoma. The CDR3 loop reads CASNPTGSYSLHF. As DNA, the CDR3 is TGTGCCAGCAACCCAACAGGGTCGTACTCCCTCCACTTT.